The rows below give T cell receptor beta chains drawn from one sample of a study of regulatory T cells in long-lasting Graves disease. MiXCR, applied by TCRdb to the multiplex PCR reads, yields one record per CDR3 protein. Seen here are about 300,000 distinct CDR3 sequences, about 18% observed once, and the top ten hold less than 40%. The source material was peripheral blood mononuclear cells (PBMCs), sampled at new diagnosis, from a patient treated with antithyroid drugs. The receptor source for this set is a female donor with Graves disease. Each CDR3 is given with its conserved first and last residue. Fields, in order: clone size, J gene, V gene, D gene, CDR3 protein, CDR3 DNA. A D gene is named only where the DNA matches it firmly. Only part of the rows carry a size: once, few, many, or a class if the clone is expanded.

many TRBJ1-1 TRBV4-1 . CASSQVRGAGTEAFF TGCGCCAGCAGCCAAGTACGTGGGGCTGGCACTGAAGCTTTCTTT
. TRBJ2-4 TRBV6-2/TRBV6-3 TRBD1 CASRWLGQGAVEAKNIQYF TGTGCCAGCAGATGGCTGGGACAGGGGGCAGTCGAGGCCAAAAACATTCAGTACTTC
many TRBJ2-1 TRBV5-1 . CASSLAEGHEQFF TGCGCCAGCAGCTTGGCCGAAGGGCATGAGCAGTTCTTC
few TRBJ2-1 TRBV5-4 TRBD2 CASSFQRESVNEQFF TGTGCCAGCAGCTTCCAGCGGGAATCAGTCAATGAGCAGTTCTTC
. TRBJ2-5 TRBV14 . CASSQARGSQETQYF TGTGCCAGCAGCCAAGCGCGCGGGTCACAAGAGACCCAGTACTTC
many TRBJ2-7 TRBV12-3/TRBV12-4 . CASSSVTYEQYF TGTGCCAGCAGCTCCGTGACCTACGAGCAGTACTTC
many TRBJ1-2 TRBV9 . CASSPPNNYGYTF TGTGCCAGCAGCCCCCCGAATAACTATGGCTACACCTTC
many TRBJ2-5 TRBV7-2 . CASSLIQSIGETQYF TGTGCCAGCAGCTTAATCCAATCCATCGGAGAGACCCAGTACTTC
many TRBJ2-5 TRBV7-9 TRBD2 CASSTSGRAEETQYF TGTGCCAGCAGCACTAGCGGGAGGGCCGAGGAGACCCAGTACTTC
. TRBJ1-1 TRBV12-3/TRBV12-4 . CASSQVGLRDTYGKGNTEAFF TGTGCCAGCAGTCAAGTGGGCCTGCGGGACACGTACGGAAAAGGGAACACTGAAGCTTTCTTT
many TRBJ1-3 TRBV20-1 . CSATDRASGNTIYF TGCAGTGCAACCGACCGAGCCTCTGGAAACACCATATATTTT
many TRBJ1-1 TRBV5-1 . CASSPYGFYEAFF TGCGCCAGCAGCCCCTATGGGTTTTACGAAGCTTTCTTT
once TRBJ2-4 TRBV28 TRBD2 CASKLAGGHEYF TGTGCCAGCAAACTAGCGGGAGGGCACGAGTACTTC
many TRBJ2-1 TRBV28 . CASSFQGPHEQFF TGTGCCAGCAGTTTTCAGGGTCCCCATGAGCAGTTCTTC
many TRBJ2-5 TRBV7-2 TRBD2 CASSLLRTSGELDSQETQYF TGTGCCAGCAGCCTACTGAGGACTAGCGGGGAACTGGACTCCCAAGAGACCCAGTACTTC
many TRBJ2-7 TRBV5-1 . CASGRGGGGIREQYF TGCGCCAGCGGACGCGGTGGGGGGGGCATACGCGAGCAGTACTTC
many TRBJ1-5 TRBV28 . CASIAQGFDQPQHF TGTGCCAGCATTGCACAGGGTTTCGATCAGCCCCAGCATTTT
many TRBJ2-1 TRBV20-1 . CSARDLQGLNEQFF TGCAGTGCTAGAGATTTGCAGGGTTTGAATGAGCAGTTCTTC
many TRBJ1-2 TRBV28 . CASSRSGPYGYTF TGTGCCAGCAGTCGTTCCGGGCCGTATGGCTACACCTTC
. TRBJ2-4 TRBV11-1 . CASSLVIGSNIQYF TGTGCCAGCAGCTTAGTAATCGGTAGCAACATTCAGTACTTC
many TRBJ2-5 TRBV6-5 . CASSYFPGHTQNPGEETQYF TGTGCCAGCAGTTACTTCCCCGGCCATACTCAAAACCCTGGGGAAGAGACCCAGTACTTC
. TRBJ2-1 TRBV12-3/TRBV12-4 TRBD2 CASSGLAQYNEQFF TGTGCCAGCAGTGGACTAGCACAGTACAATGAGCAGTTCTTC
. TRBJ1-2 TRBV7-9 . CASRLTGGARGVF TGTGCCAGCCGCCTAACAGGAGGGGCGAGAGGCGTTTTC
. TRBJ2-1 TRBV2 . CASSVSADWGNEQFF TGTGCCAGCAGTGTATCTGCAGATTGGGGCAATGAGCAGTTCTTC
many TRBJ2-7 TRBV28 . CASTPYSGSYEQYF TGTGCCAGCACCCCCTACAGTGGCTCCTACGAGCAGTACTTC
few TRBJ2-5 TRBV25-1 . CASSELGAETQYF TGTGCCAGCAGTGAATTGGGAGCAGAGACCCAGTACTTC
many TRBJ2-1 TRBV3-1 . CASSQGGAFLNEQFF TGTGCCAGCAGCCAAGGGGGGGCCTTTTTAAATGAGCAGTTCTTC
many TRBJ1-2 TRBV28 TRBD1 CASSSQGPVNYGYTF TGTGCCAGCAGTTCACAGGGGCCGGTAAACTATGGCTACACCTTC
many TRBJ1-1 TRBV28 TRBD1 CASSLTRTGGTEAFF TGTGCCAGCAGTTTAACCCGGACAGGGGGCACTGAAGCTTTCTTT
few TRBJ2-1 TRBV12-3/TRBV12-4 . CASSTNPTRIADLFPYNEQFF TGTGCCAGCAGTACGAACCCCACGCGGATAGCGGATCTATTCCCCTACAATGAGCAGTTCTTC
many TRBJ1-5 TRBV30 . CAWSIGTYADQPQHF TGTGCCTGGAGTATTGGGACTTACGCTGATCAGCCCCAGCATTTT
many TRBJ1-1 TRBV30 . CAWSSGTIRAEAFF TGTGCCTGGAGCTCGGGGACCATCAGGGCTGAAGCTTTCTTT
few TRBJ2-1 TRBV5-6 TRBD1 CASSPTGAGWFF TGTGCCAGCAGCCCTACAGGGGCGGGTTGGTTCTTC
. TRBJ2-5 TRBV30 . CAWSVGQGKETQYF TGTGCCTGGAGTGTGGGGCAGGGAAAAGAGACCCAGTACTTC
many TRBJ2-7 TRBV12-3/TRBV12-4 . CASSPFPHPIYEQYF TGTGCCAGCAGCCCCTTTCCTCATCCTATCTACGAGCAGTACTTC
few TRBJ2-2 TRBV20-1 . CSARDPSRGELFF TGCAGTGCTAGAGATCCGAGTCGAGGGGAGCTGTTTTTT
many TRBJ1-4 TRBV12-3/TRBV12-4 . CASSLARNEKLFF TGTGCCAGCAGTTTGGCCAGGAATGAAAAACTGTTTTTT
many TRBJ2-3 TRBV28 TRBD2 CASRASGRDQGDTQYF TGTGCCAGCAGAGCTAGCGGGAGGGACCAGGGGGATACGCAGTATTTT
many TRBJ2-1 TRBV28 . CASSLTVSSYNEQFF TGTGCCAGCAGCCTAACAGTGAGCTCCTACAATGAGCAGTTCTTC
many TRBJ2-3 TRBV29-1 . CSVDPTTQYF TGCAGCGTCGACCCTACTACGCAGTATTTT
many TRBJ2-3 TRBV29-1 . CSVGGGQRDTQYF TGCAGCGTTGGAGGAGGCCAAAGAGATACGCAGTATTTT
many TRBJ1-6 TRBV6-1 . CASSEIRPSVRLHF TGTGCCAGCAGTGAAATTAGGCCGTCTGTGCGTCTCCACTTT
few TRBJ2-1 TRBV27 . CASSLLGVSPFF TGTGCCAGCAGTTTATTGGGGGTTAGCCCGTTCTTC
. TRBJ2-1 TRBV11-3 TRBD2 CAWTSGLEYEQFF TGTGCCTGGACTAGCGGGCTCGAATATGAGCAGTTCTTC
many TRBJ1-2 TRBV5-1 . CASSLTQTKYGYTF TGCGCCAGCAGCTTAACGCAGACGAAATATGGCTACACCTTC